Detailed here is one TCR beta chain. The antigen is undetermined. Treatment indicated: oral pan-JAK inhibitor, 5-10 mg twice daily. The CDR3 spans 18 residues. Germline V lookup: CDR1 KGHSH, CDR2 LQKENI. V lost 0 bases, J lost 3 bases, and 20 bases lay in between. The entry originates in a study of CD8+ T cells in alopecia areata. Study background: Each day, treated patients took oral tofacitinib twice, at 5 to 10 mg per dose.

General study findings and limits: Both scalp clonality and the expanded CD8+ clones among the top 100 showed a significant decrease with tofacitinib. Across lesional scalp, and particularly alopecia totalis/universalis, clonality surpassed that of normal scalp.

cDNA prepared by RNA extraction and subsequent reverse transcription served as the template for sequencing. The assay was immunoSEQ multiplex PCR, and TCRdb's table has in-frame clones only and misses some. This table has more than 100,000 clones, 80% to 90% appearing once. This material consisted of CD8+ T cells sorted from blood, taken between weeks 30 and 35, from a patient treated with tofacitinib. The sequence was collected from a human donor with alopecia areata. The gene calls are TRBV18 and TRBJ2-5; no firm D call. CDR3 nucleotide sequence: TGTGCCAGCTCACCACCCGTTTTCGCGATCAATTCCGAAGAGACCCAGTACTTC. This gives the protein CASSPPVFAINSEETQYF.